Following are 9 T cell receptor beta chains from one sample sequenced in a study of OX40 agonist ivuxolimab in advanced cancers. TCRdb keeps only in-frame clones here, not all; method: immunoSEQ multiplex PCR. The profile shows around 76,000 clones, over 80% of them singletons. Source: CD4+ or CD8+ T cells sorted from blood, taken in a trial of the OX40 agonist ivuxolimab. Every receptor here comes from an adult with an advanced solid tumor such as melanoma, head and neck, liver or kidney cancer.

The J gene is TRBJ2-1, the V gene TRBV11-2; 14 nucleotides match TRBD2. CDR3 length: 15 amino acids. The ends lost 8 bases at V and 3 bases at J; junction bases unmatched: 3. CDR1 SGHAT and CDR2 FQNNGV come from the germline V gene. CDR3 sequence reads: CASGLAGGFYNEQFF. For the CDR3, the DNA is TGTGCCAGCGGACTAGCGGGGGGTTTCTACAATGAGCAGTTCTTC.

This chain links TRBV9 with TRBJ2-7; possibly TRBD1 or TRBD2 for D (5 bases each). The CDR3 has 14 amino acids. The V end lost 6 bases, the J end lost 3 bases, and 16 bases lay between the germline ends. Germline values: CDR1 SGDLS, CDR2 YYNGEE. CDR3 residues: CASNEDGTDYEQYF. CDR3 in DNA: TGTGCCAGCAACGAGGACGGGACGGACTACGAGCAGTACTTC.

The chain joins TRBV5-4 to TRBJ2-7; 8 bases fit TRBD2. The germline V gene has CDR1 SGHNT and CDR2 YYREEE (reference sequence). The CDR3 extends over 16 amino acids. The junction had 13 bases not matched to a gene; V was cut back by 3 bases and J by 5 bases. CDR3 DNA sequence: TGTGCCAGCAGCTCTCGGGCGGGAGGCGGTCTGAACGAGCAGTACTTC. The encoded protein is CASSSRAGGGLNEQYF.

The chain links TRBV7-6 to TRBJ2-3, with D unresolved. The CDR3 spans 11 residues. In germline, CDR1 is SGHVS, CDR2 FNYEAQ. The V gene lost 3 bases and the J gene lost 2 bases, with 0 bases spanning the gap. The CDR3 DNA sequence: TGTGCCAGCAGCTTCACAGATACGCAGTATTTT. Translating gives CASSFTDTQYF.

The J gene is TRBJ1-2, the V gene TRBV11-2; D is unclear. The V and J ends lost 7 bases and 2 bases respectively, with 11 bases between them. Germline V gene data show CDR1 as SGHAT and CDR2 as FQNNGV. CDR3 size: 13 residues. The CDR3 DNA reads as TGTGCCAGCACCCTCAACTTCAACTATGGCTACACCTTC. Its protein is CASTLNFNYGYTF.

The chain links TRBV28 to TRBJ2-1; TRBD1 might be the D (6 bases). CDR3 length: 12 residues. V was clipped by 6 bases and J by 8 bases, with 11 bases between them. From germline, CDR1 is MDHEN and CDR2 SYDVKM. This CDR3 is CASSYTGYEQFF. DNA of the CDR3: TGTGCCAGCAGCTACACAGGGTATGAGCAGTTCTTC. The full variable domain, rest sourced from reference TRBV28 and TRBJ2-1, is DVKVTQSSRYLVKRTGEKVFLECVQDMDHENMFWYRQDPGLGLRLIYFSYDVKMKEKGDIPEGYSVSREKKERFSLILESASTNQTSMYLCASSYTGYEQFFGPGTRLTVL.

The chain combines TRBV19 with TRBJ1-5; D not resolved. Germline V gene sequence: CDR1 LNHDA, CDR2 SQIVND (reference sequence). The V end lost 5 bases, the J end lost 7 bases, and 24 bases lay between the germline ends. The CDR3 consists of 17 residues. The CDR3 here is CASSPRTWLGSRQPQHF. The CDR3 DNA reads as TGTGCCAGTAGTCCTCGGACCTGGTTGGGCTCTCGGCAGCCCCAGCATTTT.

The chain couples TRBV11-2 to TRBJ2-2, with D perhaps matching TRBD2 (5 bases). The CDR3 sequence is 17 residues long. V was trimmed by 3 bases and J by 0 bases, leaving 14 bases between them. Germline loops: CDR1 SGHAT, CDR2 FQNNGV. The CDR3 bases are TGTGCCAGCAGCTTCTACGGAGGACTCGCGAACACCGGGGAGCTGTTTTTT. Its protein is CASSFYGGLANTGELFF.

V gene TRBV4-3 combines with J gene TRBJ1-5; no clear D gene. Germline V gene sequence: CDR1 LGHNA, CDR2 YSLEER. The V end was cut by 0 bases, the J end by 3 bases, with 21 bases between. The length of the CDR3 is 19 residues. CDR3 loop: CASSQEYGQAGRNNQPQHF. The DNA for the CDR3 is TGCGCCAGCAGCCAAGAGTACGGGCAGGCGGGGAGGAACAATCAGCCCCAGCATTTT.